The 30 T cell receptor beta chains presented below share a single source sample, sequenced in a study of cytotoxic CD8 clonotypes in ibrutinib-treated CLL. The assay was immunoSEQ multiplex PCR, and TCRdb's table has in-frame clones only and misses some. The table shows 150,000 or so clones, with approximately 80% occurring only once. The sequencing here drew on PBMCs, taken after 12 months of ibrutinib treatment. These receptors all come from a human donor with chronic lymphocytic leukemia.

The V gene is TRBV2, the J gene TRBJ1-1, with D possibly TRBD1 on 6 matching bases. The length of the CDR3 is 14 residues. V shed 6 bases and J shed 1 base, with 12 bases lying between them. Germline V lookup: CDR1 SNHLY, CDR2 FYNNEI. The CDR3 DNA reads TGTGCCAGCAGAGCCGGGACACCGAACACTGAAGCTTTCTTT. Residues: CASRAGTPNTEAFF.

The chain links TRBV19 to TRBJ1-5; no firm D call. The CDR3 sequence is 16 residues long. Trimming pared 3 bases from V and 5 bases from J, leaving 17 bases between. The germline V gene has CDR1 LNHDA and CDR2 SQIVND (reference sequence). The CDR3 DNA reads as TGTGCCAGTAGTATCATTCCGGGTTCCAGTTATCAGCCCCAGCATTTT. Its translation is CASSIIPGSSYQPQHF.

The chain combines TRBV28 with TRBJ1-1, with TRBD1 matching over 7 bases. This CDR3 region has 19 residues. CDR1 is MDHEN, CDR2 SYDVKM, per germline. The junction had 21 bases not matched to a gene; V was cut back by 5 bases and J by 3 bases. CDR3 coding DNA: TGTGCCAGCAGTAGGTATCCAAACAGGGGTAATGTCGGGTACACTGAAGCTTTCTTT. Amino acids: CASSRYPNRGNVGYTEAFF.

V and J are TRBV30 and TRBJ2-2; D might be TRBD2 (6 bases). There are 15 residues in the CDR3. Trimming removed 0 bases at V and 4 bases at J, with 12 bases between. The germline V gene has CDR1 GTSNPN and CDR2 SVGIG (reference sequence). CDR3 DNA: TGTGCCTGGAGTGTAATGGGGCGGGGCACCGGGGAGCTGTTTTTT. Its protein is CAWSVMGRGTGELFF.

The V and J genes are TRBV10-2 and TRBJ2-6; D is undetermined. Deletions cut 5 bases from V and 0 bases from J, with 2 bases between. This CDR3 comprises 13 residues. The germline CDR1 and CDR2 sequences are WSHSY and SAAADI. CDR3 in amino acids: CASSSSGANVLTF. The CDR3 DNA is TGCGCCAGCAGTTCCTCTGGGGCCAACGTCCTGACTTTC.

The V gene is TRBV6-5, the J gene TRBJ2-7, with TRBD1 as a possible D gene (6 bases). Trimming shortened V by 5 bases and J by 2 bases, and 10 bases separated the two germline ends. CDR1 and CDR2 (germline): MNHEY, SVGAGI. The CDR3 runs to 13 residues. The DNA for the CDR3 is TGTGCCAGCAGTAAACGGACAGCCTACGAGCAGTACTTC. Translation: CASSKRTAYEQYF.

The chain is built from TRBV19 and TRBJ1-5; D ambiguous. The CDR3 loop spans 16 amino acids. Per germline, CDR1 LNHDA and CDR2 SQIVND (reference sequence). Deletions cut 1 base from V and 3 bases from J, with 13 bases between. This CDR3 reads CASSIGGTRFNQPQHF. CDR3 in DNA: TGTGCCAGTAGTATAGGGGGTACACGGTTCAATCAGCCCCAGCATTTT.

This rearrangement joins TRBV28 to TRBJ2-2; a weak D match, TRBD2 (6 bases). Germline-derived CDR1 and CDR2 are MDHEN and SYDVKM. CDR3 length equals 17 residues. V was cut by 4 bases and J by 3 bases, with 18 bases left in between. CDR3 in amino acids: CASSSPWRAFDTGELFF. In DNA form, the CDR3 reads TGTGCCAGCAGTTCCCCCTGGAGGGCGTTTGACACCGGGGAGCTGTTTTTT. Full variable domain (outside the CDR3, taken from reference TRBV28 and TRBJ2-2): DVKVTQSSRYLVKRTGEKVFLECVQDMDHENMFWYRQDPGLGLRLIYFSYDVKMKEKGDIPEGYSVSREKKERFSLILESASTNQTSMYLCASSSPWRAFDTGELFFGEGSRLTVL.

This sequence joins TRBV19 and TRBJ2-1; D gene ambiguous. Germline V CDR1 and CDR2: LNHDA, SQIVND (reference sequence). The CDR3 has 12 residues. Trimming left V 4 bases short and J 10 bases short, with 11 bases between. CDR3 coding DNA: TGTGCCAGTAGTAATTCTGTGGCCGAGCAGTTCTTC. It yields the protein CASSNSVAEQFF. The full variable domain, rest sourced from reference TRBV19 and TRBJ2-1, is DGGITQSPKYLFRKEGQNVTLSCEQNLNHDAMYWYRQDPGQGLRLIYYSQIVNDFQKGDIAEGYSVSREKKESFPLTVTSAQKNPTAFYLCASSNSVAEQFFGPGTRLTVL.

The chain employs TRBV5-1 and TRBJ1-3, with D hard to call. Germline CDR1 SGHRS, CDR2 YFSETQ. The germline V and J ends were trimmed by 7 bases and 2 bases, with 22 bases remaining between them. This CDR3 contains 17 residues. Here the CDR3 reads CASSWTTYGETGNTIYF. CDR3 sequence (DNA): TGCGCCAGCTCGTGGACTACCTATGGTGAGACTGGAAACACCATATATTTT. Filled out from reference TRBV5-1 and TRBJ1-3, the complete variable domain reads KAGVTQTPRYLIKTRGQQVTLSCSPISGHRSVSWYQQTPGQGLQFLFEYFSETQRNKGNFPGRFSGRQFSNSRSEMNVSTLELGDSALYLCASSWTTYGETGNTIYFGEGSWLTVV.

The chain carries TRBV9 and TRBJ1-2; D is undetermined. The CDR3 has 15 residues. V shed 4 bases and J shed 3 bases, with 16 bases lying between them. Per the germline V gene, CDR1 is SGDLS and CDR2 is YYNGEE. The CDR3 DNA is TGTGCCAGCAGCCAAGGAGGGCTAGGTGACTATGGCTACACCTTC. Translated: CASSQGGLGDYGYTF.

V usage is TRBV19 and J usage is TRBJ2-1, with D unresolved. The germline V gene has CDR1 LNHDA and CDR2 SQIVND (reference sequence). Trimming left V 5 bases short and J 2 bases short, with 13 bases between. The CDR3 loop spans 15 amino acids. The CDR3 bases are TGTGCCAGTAGTCCCGCTAGGGAAACCTACAATGAGCAGTTCTTC. Translating it yields CASSPARETYNEQFF.

The rearrangement uses TRBV5-5 and TRBJ1-2; D is uncertain. CDR3 size: 15 residues. Trimming pared 0 bases from V and 4 bases from J, leaving 13 bases between. Per the germline V gene, CDR1 is SGHKS and CDR2 is YYEKEE (reference sequence). The CDR3 coding sequence is TGTGCCAGCAGCTTGGCCTCGCAAGTGGGCTATGGCTACACCTTC. Protein product: CASSLASQVGYGYTF.

The chain couples TRBV21-1 to TRBJ1-4. TRBV21-1 is labeled a pseudogene. The CDR3 length is 15 residues. Written as DNA, the CDR3 is TGTGCCAGCAGCAGGTCCCGGGATACCAATGAAAAACTGTTTTTT. Amino acid sequence: CASSRSRDTNEKLFF.

J is TRBJ1-6 and V is TRBV10-1; D is unclear. Germline CDR1 WNHNN, CDR2 SYGVQD (reference sequence). V lost 4 bases and J 15 bases, leaving 22 bases between the germline ends. The CDR3 length is 15 residues. This CDR3 reads CASSAKRVGSYGLHF. The CDR3 DNA reads as TGCGCCAGCAGTGCGAAAAGAGTAGGGTCCTACGGCCTCCACTTT.

The CDR3, as DNA: TGCGCCAGCGGGCTACGGGGACAGGGAGACGAGCAGTACTTC. Translated: CASGLRGQGDEQYF. J is TRBJ2-7 and V is TRBV5-1, with 9 bases identical to TRBD1. Per the germline V gene, CDR1 is SGHRS and CDR2 is YFSETQ. The CDR3 runs to 14 residues. Losses at the gene ends were 7 bases for V and 5 bases for J; bases not matched to a gene: 10.

The chain is built from TRBV7-9 and TRBJ1-1; D is undetermined. This CDR3 is built from 13 residues. Between the trimmed V and J ends, which lost 5 bases and 3 bases, there was a span of 10 bases. Germline assignment: CDR1 SEHNR and CDR2 FQNEAQ (reference sequence). This chain's CDR3 is CASSRLVDTEAFF. The CDR3 DNA reads as TGTGCCAGCAGCCGGCTTGTAGACACTGAAGCTTTCTTT.

The V call is TRBV7-2, the J call TRBJ1-1; D is unresolved. CDR3 length: 14 amino acids. Germline V gene sequence: CDR1 SGHTA, CDR2 FQGNSA. V was pared by 5 bases and J by 2 bases, with 12 bases between. CDR3 protein: CASSPGPPNTEAFF. In nucleotides, the CDR3 is TGTGCCAGCAGCCCCGGACCGCCCAACACTGAAGCTTTCTTT.

The chain joins TRBV5-1 to TRBJ2-7; D gene unclear. This CDR3 has 14 amino acids. With 4 bases removed from V and 3 bases from J, the gap between germline ends came to 14 bases. In germline, CDR1 is SGHRS, CDR2 YFSETQ. The CDR3 protein is CASSLEVDGYEQYF. The DNA of the CDR3 is TGCGCCAGCAGCCTAGAAGTTGACGGCTACGAGCAGTACTTC.

This rearrangement joins TRBV5-5 to TRBJ1-2; D is uncertain. The V end lost 2 bases, the J end lost 4 bases, and 6 bases lay between the germline ends. Germline loops: CDR1 SGHKS, CDR2 YYEKEE (reference sequence). CDR3 length: 12 residues. CDR3 in DNA: TGTGCCAGCAGCTTAGTGGGCTATGGCTACACCTTC. It specifies CASSLVGYGYTF.

The J gene is TRBJ2-7, the V gene TRBV7-3; no definite D call. Germline CDR1 SGHTA, CDR2 FQGTGA. Trimming pared 0 bases from V and 6 bases from J, leaving 9 bases between. This CDR3 is 13 amino acids long. The CDR3 here is CASSLTSGSEQYF. As DNA, the CDR3 is TGTGCCAGCAGCTTAACATCCGGCTCCGAGCAGTACTTC.

This clone was seen a handful of times. J is TRBJ1-5 and V is TRBV6-6; D possibly corresponds to TRBD1 (6 bases). Trimming took 7 bases from V and 0 from J, leaving 10 bases between them. The CDR3 is made up of 14 amino acids. Germline assignment: CDR1 MNHNY and CDR2 SVGAGI (reference sequence). The CDR3 DNA sequence: TGTGCCAGCACCCGGACAGATAGCAATCAGCCCCAGCATTTT. The encoded protein is CASTRTDSNQPQHF.

This chain links TRBV7-9 with TRBJ1-1; 8 positions agree with TRBD1. Unmatched junction bases numbered 10, after V lost 1 base and J lost 6 bases. CDR3 size: 16 residues. Germline V gene sequence: CDR1 SEHNR, CDR2 FQNEAQ (reference sequence). CDR3 region: CASSLGGQGGRAEAFF. The CDR3 DNA reads TGTGCCAGCAGCTTAGGAGGACAGGGTGGGAGGGCTGAAGCTTTCTTT.

The rearrangement links TRBV5-4 to TRBJ2-7, with D possibly matching TRBD1 (6 bases). Germline assignment: CDR1 SGHNT and CDR2 YYREEE (reference sequence). Trimming removed 3 bases at V and 0 bases at J, with 19 bases between. The CDR3 is made up of 17 amino acids. DNA for the CDR3: TGTGCCAGCAGCTATAGGGTCGACAGGTTCCTCTCCTACGAGCAGTACTTC. Translating it yields CASSYRVDRFLSYEQYF.

CDR3: CAISITDTQYF. The CDR3, as DNA: TGTGCCATCAGTATCACAGATACGCAGTATTTT. The chain links TRBV10-3 to TRBJ2-3; D unclear. The V end was cut by 5 bases, the J end by 2 bases, with 2 bases between. Germline V gives CDR1 ENHRY, CDR2 SYGVKD. This CDR3 comprises 11 residues.

The V gene is TRBV2, the J gene TRBJ2-7; 7 bases map to TRBD1. The CDR3 is 14 amino acids. Germline V gene data show CDR1 as SNHLY and CDR2 as FYNNEI. J lost 0 bases, V lost 4 bases, and 3 bases had no gene match. CDR3 residues: CASSGDRDSYEQYF. CDR3 nucleotide sequence: TGTGCCAGCAGTGGCGACAGGGACTCCTACGAGCAGTACTTC.

This chain uses TRBV5-4 with TRBJ2-3; possible D gene TRBD1, 6 bases. V was shortened by 0 bases and J by 6 bases, with 14 bases between the two germline ends. This CDR3 comprises 15 residues. Germline V CDR1 and CDR2: SGHNT, YYREEE (reference sequence). CDR3 sequence: CASSLGGRGSDTQYF. CDR3 coding DNA: TGTGCCAGCAGCTTGGGGGGGCGAGGATCCGATACGCAGTATTTT.

The CDR3 DNA reads TGTGCCAGCAGTTGGGTCCGGGGCGGGGAGCTGTTTTTT. Protein sequence: CASSWVRGGELFF. This chain joins TRBV2 and TRBJ2-2; a weak D match, TRBD2 (5 bases). Germline assignment: CDR1 SNHLY and CDR2 FYNNEI. This CDR3 comprises 13 residues. V gave up 5 bases and J gave up 7 bases, with 11 bases separating them.

This clone occurred a few times. The chain couples TRBV6-5 to TRBJ1-1; D perhaps matches TRBD1 (5 bases). In germline, CDR1 is MNHEY, CDR2 SVGAGI. CDR3 length equals 14 residues. Trimming removed 3 bases from V and 1 base from J, with 9 bases in between. CDR3: CASSYLGGNTEAFF. Here the CDR3 DNA reads TGTGCCAGCAGTTATCTGGGGGGGAACACTGAAGCTTTCTTT.

This chain joins TRBV7-3 and TRBJ2-2, with no clear D. Per the germline V gene, CDR1 is SGHTA and CDR2 is FQGTGA. V was clipped by 2 bases and J by 6 bases, with 10 bases between them. This CDR3 comprises 14 residues. As DNA, the CDR3 is TGTGCCAGCAGCTTAGGATCCGTGCCCGGGGAGCTGTTTTTT. Translation gives CASSLGSVPGELFF.